The rows below give T cell receptor beta chains drawn from one sample of a study of blood T cell repertoires in COVID-19. The data were produced by immunoSEQ multiplex PCR, yet TCRdb's version contains in-frame clones alone and is incomplete. The sample shows tens of thousands of clones, about 83% of them seen only once. The sequenced sample consisted of peripheral blood. These receptors were collected from a human donor with active COVID-19. The donor label of this sample is uncertain. CDR3s include the opening cysteine and the closing phenylalanine or tryptophan. The order of the fields is V gene, D gene, clone size, J gene, CDR3 protein, CDR3 DNA. A D gene is named only where the DNA matches it firmly. Size values are once, few and many counts, or a class for expanded clones, and some rows have none.

v_gene: TRBV7-2; d_gene: .; abundance: .; j_gene: TRBJ1-1; CDR3aa: CASSTRTAPMAFF; CDR3nt: TGTGCCAGCAGCACGAGGACAGCCCCGATGGCTTTCTTT
v_gene: TRBV28; d_gene: .; abundance: .; j_gene: TRBJ1-1; CDR3aa: CASSGGRNTEAFF; CDR3nt: TGTGCCAGCAGTGGGGGGAGGAACACTGAAGCTTTCTTT
v_gene: TRBV7-2; d_gene: .; abundance: once; j_gene: TRBJ2-5; CDR3aa: CASSLVSGRETQYF; CDR3nt: TGTGCCAGCAGCTTAGTTAGCGGAAGGGAGACCCAGTACTTC
v_gene: TRBV19; d_gene: TRBD1; abundance: .; j_gene: TRBJ1-4; CDR3aa: CASSGTATNEKLFF; CDR3nt: TGTGCCAGTAGTGGGACAGCAACTAATGAAAAACTGTTTTTT
v_gene: TRBV19; d_gene: TRBD1; abundance: medium-sized; j_gene: TRBJ1-5; CDR3aa: CASSGGTVSSNQPQHF; CDR3nt: TGTGCCAGTAGTGGGGGGACAGTGTCGAGCAATCAGCCCCAGCATTTT
v_gene: TRBV11-3; d_gene: TRBD2; abundance: .; j_gene: TRBJ2-2; CDR3aa: CASSFTSGVTGELFF; CDR3nt: TGTGCCAGCAGCTTCACTAGCGGGGTCACCGGGGAGCTGTTTTTT
v_gene: TRBV29-1; d_gene: .; abundance: .; j_gene: TRBJ2-1; CDR3aa: CSVEPARNVGKQFF; CDR3nt: TGCAGCGTTGAACCCGCTCGCAATGTCGGGAAACAGTTCTTC
v_gene: TRBV28; d_gene: TRBD1; abundance: once; j_gene: TRBJ2-7; CDR3aa: CASRGQGAYEQYF; CDR3nt: TGTGCCAGCCGCGGACAGGGGGCCTACGAGCAGTACTTC
v_gene: TRBV11-2; d_gene: TRBD2; abundance: .; j_gene: TRBJ2-7; CDR3aa: CASSQLAGGSEQYF; CDR3nt: TGTGCCAGCAGCCAACTAGCGGGAGGGAGCGAGCAGTACTTC
v_gene: TRBV21-1; d_gene: .; abundance: .; j_gene: TRBJ2-7; CDR3aa: CASNKTGREQYF; CDR3nt: TGTGCCAGCAACAAAACAGGGAGAGAGCAGTACTTC
v_gene: TRBV5-4; d_gene: .; abundance: .; j_gene: TRBJ2-3; CDR3aa: CASSPPGPSNPPDTQYF; CDR3nt: TGTGCCAGCAGCCCACCGGGTCCTTCGAACCCTCCAGATACGCAGTATTTT
v_gene: TRBV24-1; d_gene: .; abundance: .; j_gene: TRBJ2-1; CDR3aa: CATLLPGSPFCYNEQFF; CDR3nt: TGTGCCACCCTACTCCCAGGCTCCCCTTTCTGCTACAATGAGCAGTTCTTC